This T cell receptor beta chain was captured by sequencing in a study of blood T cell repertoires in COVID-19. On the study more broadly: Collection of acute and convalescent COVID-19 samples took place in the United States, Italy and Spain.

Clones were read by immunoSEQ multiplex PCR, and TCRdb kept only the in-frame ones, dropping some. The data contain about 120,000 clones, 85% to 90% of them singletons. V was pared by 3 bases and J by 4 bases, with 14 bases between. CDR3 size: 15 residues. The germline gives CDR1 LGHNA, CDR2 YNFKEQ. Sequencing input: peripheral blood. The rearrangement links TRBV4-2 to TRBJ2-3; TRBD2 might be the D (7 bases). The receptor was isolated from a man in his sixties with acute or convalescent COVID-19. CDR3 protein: CASSQGGGEADTQYF. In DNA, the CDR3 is TGTGCCAGCAGCCAGGGAGGGGGAGAGGCAGATACGCAGTATTTT.